The clone carrying this T cell receptor beta chain was found a few times. Antigen: not known. The data derive from a study of blood T cells in healthy people across ages. This CDR3 has 13 amino acids. Trimming pared 4 bases from V and 7 bases from J, leaving 14 bases between. Germline assignment: CDR1 SQVTM and CDR2 ANQGSEA. The donors, aged about 6 to 90, were healthy Caucasians from Russia. Using a J-beta primer mix together with a sample-barcoded 5' primer, a second PCR was run for roughly 6 to 11 cycles. With 12 random nucleotides, a template-switch adaptor tagged each individual cDNA molecule. MiXCR, run by TCRdb on the 5' RACE reads, gives a single entry per CDR3 protein. The table shows approximately 810,000 distinct CDR3 sequences, with around 34% occurring only once. Study results and caveats: TCR beta diversity correlated strongly with naive T cell percentage. Diversity estimates from one million T cells were considered underestimates.

This chain links TRBV29-1 with TRBJ2-1, with D possibly being TRBD2 (5 bases). Sequenced sample: blood. The clonotype was recovered from a young man in good health. Here the CDR3 reads CSVAWTQANEQFF. As DNA, the CDR3 is TGCAGCGTTGCGTGGACTCAGGCGAATGAGCAGTTCTTC.